These 11 T cell receptor beta chains came from one sample sequenced in a study of CD8 T cells in ankylosing spondylitis. Each CDR3 protein gets one entry after TCRdb re-called the 5' RACE reads with MiXCR. The table has a few hundred thousand distinct CDR3 sequences, under 14% seen once. The sample consisted of blood, either unsorted or a sorted T cell fraction (not recorded which). The receptors were sampled from a female donor with ankylosing spondylitis or in good health (not recorded which).

This clonotype has more than one count but fewer than ten. The chain links TRBV24-1 to TRBJ2-7; D assignment may be TRBD1 or TRBD2 (5 bases each). Germline V gene data show CDR1 as KGHDR and CDR2 as SFDVKD. The CDR3 sequence is 15 residues long. With 10 bases removed from V and 4 bases from J, the gap between germline ends came to 22 bases. CDR3 residues: CATSAGTTDVYEQYF. In DNA, the CDR3 is TGTGCCACATCCGCCGGGACGACGGACGTATACGAGCAGTACTTC.

This clonotype has ten or more counts. The chain joins TRBV5-1 to TRBJ2-1; 8 positions match TRBD1. Germline assignment: CDR1 SGHRS and CDR2 YFSETQ. The V and J ends lost 4 bases and 9 bases, in that order; junction bases with no gene match: 3. There are 12 residues in the CDR3. The CDR3 DNA reads as TGCGCCAGCAGCGAACAGGGGGGTGAGCAGTTCTTC. It yields the protein CASSEQGGEQFF.

This clonotype was observed a few times. The V call is TRBV7-2, the J call TRBJ2-3, with a possible D match to TRBD2 (5 bases). Between the trimmed V and J ends, which lost 2 bases and 4 bases, there was a span of 10 bases. The CDR3 has 14 amino acids. CDR1 SGHTA and CDR2 FQGNSA come from the germline V gene. CDR3 region: CASSLYGLADTQYF. CDR3 DNA: TGTGCCAGCAGCTTATACGGACTGGCAGATACGCAGTATTTT.

The chain has TRBV30 and TRBJ2-5; 9 nucleotides agree with TRBD2. Trimming took 7 bases from V and 4 from J; bases not matched to a gene: 10. Germline V gene data show CDR1 as GTSNPN and CDR2 as SVGIG (reference sequence). CDR3 length equals 14 residues. The CDR3 DNA sequence: TGTGCCTCTGCGAGCGGGGGGATTGGAGAGACCCAGTACTTC. Protein sequence: CASASGGIGETQYF.

To note about this clonotype: This sequence may be a read error, since a much larger clone differs from it by one base. As the CDR3 is not closed by the conserved phenylalanine or tryptophan, this likely results from a read error. This chain joins TRBV12-3 or TRBV12-4 and TRBJ2-4, with D perhaps TRBD1 (5 bases). The CDR3 contains 12 residues. Trimming shortened V by 5 bases and J by 8 bases, and 10 bases separated the two germline ends. The CDR3 is CASSPQGDIQYS. For the CDR3, the DNA is TGTGCCAGCAGTCCCCAGGGTGACATTCAGTACTCC.

V and J are TRBV3-1 and TRBJ2-3; 9 bases are a match to TRBD2. The CDR3 length is 17 residues. Losses at the gene ends were 0 bases for V and 6 bases for J; bases not matched to a gene: 10. Germline V lookup: CDR1 LGHDT, CDR2 YNNKEL (reference sequence). CDR3 residues: CASSQDRTSVKGDTQYF. In DNA form, the CDR3 reads TGTGCCAGCAGCCAAGATAGGACTAGCGTCAAGGGCGATACGCAGTATTTT.

The chain recombines TRBV3-1 with TRBJ2-5, with D possibly matching TRBD1 (6 bases). The germline V gene has CDR1 LGHDT and CDR2 YNNKEL (reference sequence). V gave up 1 base and J gave up 5 bases, with 14 bases separating them. The CDR3 contains 15 residues. The CDR3 nucleotides are TGTGCCAGCAGCCAAGCGTCAGGGGCTGGGGAGACCCAGTACTTC. It codes for CASSQASGAGETQYF.

This clonotype was seen repeatedly, ten times or more. V is TRBV7-2 and J is TRBJ2-3; TRBD2 matches 7 bases. Germline CDR1 SGHTA, CDR2 FQGNSA. The length of the CDR3 is 12 residues. J gave up 8 bases and V 4 bases, and 3 bases lay outside the gene matches. The CDR3 DNA sequence: TGTGCCAGCAGCTCGGGAGGTAGTACGCAGTATTTT. Its protein product is CASSSGGSTQYF.

This sequence joins TRBV14 and TRBJ1-6, with 10 bases identical to TRBD1. Germline lookup yields CDR1 SGHDN and CDR2 FVKESK. The CDR3 spans 16 residues. V lost 4 bases and J lost 7; bases outside the gene matches: 7. CDR3 nucleotides: TGTGCCAGCAGCCGACCACCGGGACAGGGGAATTCACCCCTCCACTTT. Its protein product is CASSRPPGQGNSPLHF. Full variable domain (missing parts from reference TRBV14 and TRBJ1-6): EAGVTQFPSHSVIEKGQTVTLRCDPISGHDNLYWYRRVMGKEIKFLLHFVKESKQDESGMPNNRFLAERTGGTYSTLKVQPAELEDSGVYFCASSRPPGQGNSPLHFGNGTRLTVT.

In its sample, this clonotype was seen many times. In DNA, the CDR3 is TGCAGTGCTAGAGTAGCGGGACTCTCGGGCGGGGAGCTGTTTTTT. Amino acids: CSARVAGLSGGELFF. The chain recombines TRBV20-1 with TRBJ2-2, with 8 nucleotides matching TRBD2. The germline V gene encodes CDR1 DFQATT and CDR2 SNEGSKA (reference sequence). The CDR3 spans 15 residues. V lost 1 base, J lost 7 bases, and 8 bases stayed unmatched.

This clonotype was seen only a few times. The chain recombines TRBV5-1 with TRBJ1-1; 7 bases fit TRBD1. Unmatched junction bases numbered 4, after V lost 0 bases and J lost 5 bases. The CDR3 is made up of 14 amino acids. Germline CDR1 reads SGHRS; CDR2 reads YFSETQ. The CDR3 sequence: CASSLDLRGTEAFF. CDR3 DNA sequence: TGCGCCAGCAGCTTGGACCTCAGGGGGACTGAAGCTTTCTTT.